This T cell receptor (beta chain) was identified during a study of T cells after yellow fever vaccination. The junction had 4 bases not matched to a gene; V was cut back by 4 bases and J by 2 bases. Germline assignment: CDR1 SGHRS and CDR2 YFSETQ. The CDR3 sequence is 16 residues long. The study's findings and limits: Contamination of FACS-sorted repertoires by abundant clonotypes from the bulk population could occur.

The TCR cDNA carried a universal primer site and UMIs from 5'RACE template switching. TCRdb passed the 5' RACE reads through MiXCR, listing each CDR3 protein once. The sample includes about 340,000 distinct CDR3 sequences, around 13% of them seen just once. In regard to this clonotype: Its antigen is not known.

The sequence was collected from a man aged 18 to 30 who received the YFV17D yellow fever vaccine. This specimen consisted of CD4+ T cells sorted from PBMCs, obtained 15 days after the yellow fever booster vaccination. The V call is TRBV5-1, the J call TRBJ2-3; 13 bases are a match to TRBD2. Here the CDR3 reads CASSLTSGGTTDTQYF. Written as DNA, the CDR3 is TGCGCCAGCAGCCTGACTAGCGGGGGGACCACAGATACGCAGTATTTT.